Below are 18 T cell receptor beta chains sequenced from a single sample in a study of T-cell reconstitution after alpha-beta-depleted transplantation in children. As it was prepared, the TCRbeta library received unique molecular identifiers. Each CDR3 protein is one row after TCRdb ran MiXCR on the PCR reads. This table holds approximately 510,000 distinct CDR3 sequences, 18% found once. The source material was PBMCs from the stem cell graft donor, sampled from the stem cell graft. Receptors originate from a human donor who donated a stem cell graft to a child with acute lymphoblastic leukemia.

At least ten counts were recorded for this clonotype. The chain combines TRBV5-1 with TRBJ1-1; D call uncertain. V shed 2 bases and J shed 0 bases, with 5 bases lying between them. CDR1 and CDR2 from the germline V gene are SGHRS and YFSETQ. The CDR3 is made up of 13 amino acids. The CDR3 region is CASSFEVNTEAFF. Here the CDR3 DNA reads TGCGCCAGCAGCTTTGAGGTGAACACTGAAGCTTTCTTT.

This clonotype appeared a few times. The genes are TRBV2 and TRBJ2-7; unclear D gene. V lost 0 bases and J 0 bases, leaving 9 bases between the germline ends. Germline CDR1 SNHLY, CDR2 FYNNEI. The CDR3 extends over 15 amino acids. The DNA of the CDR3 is TGTGCCAGCAGTGAAGCGGGGTACACCTCCTACGAGCAGTACTTC. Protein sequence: CASSEAGYTSYEQYF. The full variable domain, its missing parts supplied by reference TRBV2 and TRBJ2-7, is EPEVTQTPSHQVTQMGQEVILRCVPISNHLYFYWYRQILGQKVEFLVSFYNNEISEKSEIFDDQFSVERPDGSNFTLKIRSTKLEDSAMYFCASSEAGYTSYEQYFGPGTRLTVT.

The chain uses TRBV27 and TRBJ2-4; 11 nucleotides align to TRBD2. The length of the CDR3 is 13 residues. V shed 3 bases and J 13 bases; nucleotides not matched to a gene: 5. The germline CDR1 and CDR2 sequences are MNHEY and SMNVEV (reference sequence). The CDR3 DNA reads TGTGCCAGCAGTTTCGGACTAGCGGGTTCCCAGTACTTC. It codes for CASSFGLAGSQYF.

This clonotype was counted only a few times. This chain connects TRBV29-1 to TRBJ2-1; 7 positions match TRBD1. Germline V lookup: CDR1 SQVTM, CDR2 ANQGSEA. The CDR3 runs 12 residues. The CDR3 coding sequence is TGCAGTCACGCCAGGGACAGAGGTGAGCAGTTCTTC. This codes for CSHARDRGEQFF.

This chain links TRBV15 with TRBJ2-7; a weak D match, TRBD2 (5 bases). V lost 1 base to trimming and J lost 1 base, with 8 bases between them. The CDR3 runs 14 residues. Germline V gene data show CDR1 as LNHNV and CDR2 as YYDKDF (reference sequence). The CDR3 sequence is CATSRVGGSYEQYF. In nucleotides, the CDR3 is TGTGCCACCAGCAGAGTGGGCGGGTCCTACGAGCAGTACTTC.

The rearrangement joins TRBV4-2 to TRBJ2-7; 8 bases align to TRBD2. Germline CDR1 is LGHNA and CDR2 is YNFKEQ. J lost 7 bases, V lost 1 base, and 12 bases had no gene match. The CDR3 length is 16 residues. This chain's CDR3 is CASSQGIAGLAEEQYF. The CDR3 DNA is TGTGCCAGCAGCCAAGGCATAGCGGGATTGGCTGAGGAGCAGTACTTC.

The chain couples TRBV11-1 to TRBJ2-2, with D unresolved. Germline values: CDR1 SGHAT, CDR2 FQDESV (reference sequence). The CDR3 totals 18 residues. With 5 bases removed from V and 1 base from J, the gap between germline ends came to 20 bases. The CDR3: CASSTWTFIEENTGELFF. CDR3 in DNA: TGTGCCAGCAGCACGTGGACGTTTATCGAGGAGAACACCGGGGAGCTGTTTTTT.

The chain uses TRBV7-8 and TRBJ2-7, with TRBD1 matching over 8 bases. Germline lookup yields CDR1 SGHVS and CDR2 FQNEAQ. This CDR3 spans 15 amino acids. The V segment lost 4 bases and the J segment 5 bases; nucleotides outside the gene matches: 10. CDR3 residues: CASSWSADRVDEQYF. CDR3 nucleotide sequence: TGTGCCAGCAGCTGGTCCGCGGACAGGGTGGACGAGCAGTACTTC.

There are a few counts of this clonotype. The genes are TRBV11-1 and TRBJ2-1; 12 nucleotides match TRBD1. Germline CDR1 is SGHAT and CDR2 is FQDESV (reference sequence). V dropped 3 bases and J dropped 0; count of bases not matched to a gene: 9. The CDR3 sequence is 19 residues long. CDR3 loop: CASSFGTGGEASSYNEQFF. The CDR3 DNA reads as TGTGCCAGCAGCTTTGGGACAGGGGGCGAAGCAAGCTCCTACAATGAGCAGTTCTTC.

CDR3 DNA sequence: TGTGCCAGCAGGCCGGCCATATCTGGAAACACCATATATTTT. Translation gives CASRPAISGNTIYF. This rearrangement joins TRBV2 to TRBJ1-3, with D unclear. The CDR3 loop spans 14 amino acids. The germline V and J ends were trimmed by 6 bases and 1 base, with 10 bases remaining between them. The germline V gene encodes CDR1 SNHLY and CDR2 FYNNEI.

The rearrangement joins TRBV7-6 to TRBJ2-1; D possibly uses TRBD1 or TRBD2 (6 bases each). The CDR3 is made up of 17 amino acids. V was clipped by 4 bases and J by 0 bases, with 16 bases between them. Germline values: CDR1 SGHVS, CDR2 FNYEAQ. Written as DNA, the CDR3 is TGTGCCAGCAGCTGGGGGGCTGGCGTAAGCTCCTACAATGAGCAGTTCTTC. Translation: CASSWGAGVSSYNEQFF.

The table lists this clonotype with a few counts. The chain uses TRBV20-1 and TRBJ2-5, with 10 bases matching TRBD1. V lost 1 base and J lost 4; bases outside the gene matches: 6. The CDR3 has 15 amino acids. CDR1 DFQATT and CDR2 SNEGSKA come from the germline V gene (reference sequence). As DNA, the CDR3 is TGCAGTGCTAGAGGGGACAGGGGCGTTCGAGAGACCCAGTACTTC. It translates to CSARGDRGVRETQYF.

CDR3 amino acids: CASSASVGRQETQYF. In DNA form, the CDR3 reads TGTGCCAGCAGCGCGTCAGTCGGAAGGCAAGAGACCCAGTACTTC. The chain carries TRBV9 and TRBJ2-5; no clear D gene. The CDR3 length is 15 residues. The germline CDR1 and CDR2 sequences are SGDLS and YYNGEE. V lost 3 bases to trimming and J lost 2 bases, with 14 bases between them. Based on the CDR3 plus reference TRBV9 and TRBJ2-5, the full variable domain is DSGVTQTPKHLITATGQRVTLRCSPRSGDLSVYWYQQSLDQGLQFLIQYYNGEERAKGNILERFSAQQFPDLHSELNLSSLELGDSALYFCASSASVGRQETQYFGPGTRLLVL.

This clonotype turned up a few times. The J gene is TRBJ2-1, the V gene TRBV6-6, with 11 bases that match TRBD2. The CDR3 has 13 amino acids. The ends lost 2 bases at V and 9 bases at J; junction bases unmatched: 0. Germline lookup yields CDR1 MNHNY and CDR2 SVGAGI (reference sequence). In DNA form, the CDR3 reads TGTGCCAGCAGTTACGGGACTAGCGGTGAGCAGTTCTTC. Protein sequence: CASSYGTSGEQFF.

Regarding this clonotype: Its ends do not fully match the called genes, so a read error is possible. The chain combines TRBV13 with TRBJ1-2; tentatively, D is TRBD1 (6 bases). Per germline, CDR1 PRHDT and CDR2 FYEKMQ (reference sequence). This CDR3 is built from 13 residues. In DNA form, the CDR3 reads TGTGCCAGCAGATTAGGGGGGCATCTACACTACACCTTC. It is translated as CASRLGGHLHYTF.

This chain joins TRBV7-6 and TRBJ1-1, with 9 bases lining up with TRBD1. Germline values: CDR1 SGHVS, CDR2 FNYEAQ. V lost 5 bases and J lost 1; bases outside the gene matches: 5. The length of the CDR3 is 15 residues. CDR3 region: CASSAMGQGNTEAFF. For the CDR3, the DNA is TGTGCCAGCAGCGCGATGGGACAGGGGAACACTGAAGCTTTCTTT.

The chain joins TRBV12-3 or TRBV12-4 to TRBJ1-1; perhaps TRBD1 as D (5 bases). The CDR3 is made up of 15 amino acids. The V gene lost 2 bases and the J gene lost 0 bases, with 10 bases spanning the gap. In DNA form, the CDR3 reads TGTGCCAGCAGTTTATTACAGGTGATGAACACTGAAGCTTTCTTT. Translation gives CASSLLQVMNTEAFF.

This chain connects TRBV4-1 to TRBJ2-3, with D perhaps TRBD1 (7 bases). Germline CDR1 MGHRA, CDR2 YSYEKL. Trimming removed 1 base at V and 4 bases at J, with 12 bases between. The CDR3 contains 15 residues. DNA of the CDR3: TGCGCCAGCAGCCAAGCAGGGGGAGGCGCAGATACGCAGTATTTT. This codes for CASSQAGGGADTQYF.